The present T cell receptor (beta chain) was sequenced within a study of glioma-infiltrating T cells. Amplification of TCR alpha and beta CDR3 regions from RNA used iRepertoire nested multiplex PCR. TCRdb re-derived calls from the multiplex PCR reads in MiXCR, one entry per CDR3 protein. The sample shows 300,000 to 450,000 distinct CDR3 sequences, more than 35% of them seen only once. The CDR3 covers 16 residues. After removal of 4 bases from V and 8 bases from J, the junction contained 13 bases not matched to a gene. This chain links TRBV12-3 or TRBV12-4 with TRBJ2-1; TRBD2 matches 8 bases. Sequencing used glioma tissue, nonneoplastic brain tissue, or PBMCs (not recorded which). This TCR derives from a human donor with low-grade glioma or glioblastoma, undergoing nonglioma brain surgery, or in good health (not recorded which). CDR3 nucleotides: TGTGCCAGCAGTTCCCCACCGGGGGGGGGCATGCATGAGCAGTTCTTC. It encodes CASSSPPGGGMHEQFF.